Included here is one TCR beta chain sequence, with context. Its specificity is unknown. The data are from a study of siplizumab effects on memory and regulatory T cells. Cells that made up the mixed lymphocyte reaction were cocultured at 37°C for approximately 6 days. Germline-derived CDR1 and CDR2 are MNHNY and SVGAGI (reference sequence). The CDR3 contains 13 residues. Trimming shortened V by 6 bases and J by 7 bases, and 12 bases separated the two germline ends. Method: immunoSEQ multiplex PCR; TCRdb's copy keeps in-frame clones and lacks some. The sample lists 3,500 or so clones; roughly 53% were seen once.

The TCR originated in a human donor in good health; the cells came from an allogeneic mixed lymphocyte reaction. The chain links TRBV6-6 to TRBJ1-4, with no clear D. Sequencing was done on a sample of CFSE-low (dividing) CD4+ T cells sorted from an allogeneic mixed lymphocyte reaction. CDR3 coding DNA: TGTGCCAGCAGGCCCGCTGCCGGTGAAAAACTGTTTTTT. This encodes CASRPAAGEKLFF.